A single sample gave rise to the 15 T cell receptor beta chains below, sequenced in a study of metastatic and nonmetastatic thyroid tumors. MiXCR re-clonotyped the PCR reads for TCRdb. The sample has around 18,000 clones; about 28% are singletons. The entire patient cohort was treatment-naive prior to thyroid surgery. Material: tumor tissue. The receptors originated from a female donor with papillary thyroid cancer or a benign thyroid nodule (not recorded which). Some clones in this sample may be carry-over from other donors' samples.

Concerning this clone: A read error may explain this, as a much larger clone is one base away. The sample has other DNA sequences that encode this CDR3 too. The J gene is TRBJ2-7, the V gene TRBV5-4; 10 nucleotides align to TRBD2. The CDR3 contains 13 residues. V dropped 4 bases and J dropped 7; count of bases not matched to a gene: 5. The V gene's germline CDR1 is SGHNT and CDR2 YYREEE (reference sequence). Here the CDR3 reads CASSRTSGGEQYF. The CDR3 DNA sequence: TGTGCCAGCAGCCGGACTAGCGGAGGAGAGCAGTACTTC.

This clone was detected once. V gene TRBV20-1 combines with J gene TRBJ2-1; D is perhaps TRBD1 (7 bases). The V and J ends lost 5 bases and 10 bases respectively, with 12 bases between them. Germline CDR1 reads DFQATT; CDR2 reads SNEGSKA (reference sequence). The CDR3 loop spans 11 amino acids. CDR3 amino acids: CSASQGGEQFF. CDR3 nucleotide sequence: TGCAGTGCTTCCCAGGGGGGAGAGCAGTTCTTC.

This clone has just a few counts. V and J are TRBV13 and TRBJ2-1; 9 nucleotides line up with TRBD1. Germline V CDR1 and CDR2: PRHDT, FYEKMQ (reference sequence). The CDR3 contains 17 residues. V shed 0 bases, J shed 4 bases, and the junction held 7 bases outside the gene matches. The CDR3 is CASSLGQGTGIYNEQFF. Here the CDR3 DNA reads TGTGCCAGCAGCTTAGGCCAGGGGACAGGGATTTACAATGAGCAGTTCTTC.

The chain recombines TRBV27 with TRBJ1-6; a weak D match, TRBD1 (5 bases). Trimming stripped 2 bases from V and 19 bases from J, with 15 bases between. CDR3 size: 12 residues. Germline-derived CDR1 and CDR2 are MNHEY and SMNVEV (reference sequence). CDR3 in DNA: TGTGCCAGCAGTTTAATCGGGACCCCCGGGCACTTT. Translation: CASSLIGTPGHF.

The V and J genes are TRBV2 and TRBJ2-7; perhaps TRBD2 as D (6 bases). Germline lookup yields CDR1 SNHLY and CDR2 FYNNEI. The CDR3 has 14 amino acids. Trimming removed 5 bases from V and 5 bases from J, with 16 bases in between. The CDR3 DNA sequence: TGTGCCAGCAGTCCCGGGACTGGCCACCACGAGCAGTACTTC. This encodes CASSPGTGHHEQYF. The full variable domain, in which reference TRBV2 and TRBJ2-7 provide the parts outside the CDR3, is EPEVTQTPSHQVTQMGQEVILRCVPISNHLYFYWYRQILGQKVEFLVSFYNNEISEKSEIFDDQFSVERPDGSNFTLKIRSTKLEDSAMYFCASSPGTGHHEQYFGPGTRLTVT.

The rearrangement joins TRBV10-3 to TRBJ2-4; TRBD2 matches 7 bases. This CDR3 region has 15 residues. The V gene end was trimmed by 3 bases and the J gene end by 9 bases; junction bases not matched to a gene: 11. Germline V CDR1 and CDR2: ENHRY, SYGVKD. The CDR3 spells CAISDGTGGFGIQYF. The DNA of the CDR3 is TGTGCCATCAGTGACGGTACGGGGGGATTCGGCATTCAGTACTTC.

This clone was recorded at least ten times. A much larger clone differs from this one at a single base, so this may be a read error. Other DNA sequences in this sample translate to the same CDR3. This sequence joins TRBV6-1 and TRBJ2-3; D perhaps matches TRBD2 (6 bases). There are 14 residues in the CDR3. In germline, CDR1 is MNHNS, CDR2 SASEGT. In nucleotides, the CDR3 is TGTGCCAGCAGTCCTACCGGGAGCACAGATACGCAGTATTTC. Protein product: CASSPTGSTDTQYF.

The table lists this clone with many counts. DNA of the CDR3: TGTGCCAGCAGCCAAGACAGATATAATTCACCCCTCCACTTT. This sequence encodes CASSQDRYNSPLHF. V usage is TRBV4-2 and J usage is TRBJ1-6; D not certain. This CDR3 comprises 14 residues. The germline V gene has CDR1 LGHNA and CDR2 YNFKEQ. Trimming stripped 0 bases from V and 4 bases from J, with 4 bases between.

Sample share makes this clone large. The chain has TRBV19 and TRBJ1-5; TRBD1 is a possible D gene (6 bases). Germline values: CDR1 LNHDA, CDR2 SQIVND (reference sequence). V was clipped by 9 bases and J by 1 base, with 16 bases between them. There are 15 residues in the CDR3. Here the CDR3 DNA reads TGTGCCAGCGATCGGGCGGGGGGCAGCAATCAGCCCCAGCATTTT. It encodes CASDRAGGSNQPQHF.

This clone was recorded at least ten times. The CDR3 region is CATRQGILSHNEQFF. The CDR3 nucleotides are TGTGCCACTCGACAGGGTATCTTGAGTCACAATGAGCAGTTCTTC. The V call is TRBV19, the J call TRBJ2-1, with TRBD1 matching 7 bases. J gave up 5 bases and V 10 bases, and 14 bases lay outside the gene matches. Germline lookup yields CDR1 LNHDA and CDR2 SQIVND (reference sequence). CDR3 length: 15 residues.

By proportion, this clone is medium-sized. The chain is built from TRBV15 and TRBJ2-7; no reliable D call. In germline, CDR1 is LNHNV, CDR2 YYDKDF (reference sequence). Between the trimmed V and J ends, which lost 3 bases and 6 bases, there was a span of 15 bases. The CDR3 extends over 14 amino acids. The CDR3 sequence: CATSSVRWASEQYF. The CDR3 region has the DNA TGTGCCACCAGCAGTGTACGCTGGGCGAGCGAGCAGTACTTC. Filled out from reference TRBV15 and TRBJ2-7, the complete variable domain reads DAMVIQNPRYQVTQFGKPVTLSCSQTLNHNVMYWYQQKSSQAPKLLFHYYDKDFNNEADTPDNFQSRRPNTSFCFLDIRSPGLGDTAMYLCATSSVRWASEQYFGPGTRLTVT.

This clone occurred a few times. V gene TRBV24-1 combines with J gene TRBJ2-3; D gene ambiguous. The germline V gene encodes CDR1 KGHDR and CDR2 SFDVKD. V lost 2 bases and J lost 4, with 9 bases in between. This CDR3 has 14 amino acids. In DNA form, the CDR3 reads TGTGCCACCAGTGATTCCCCGAGGCCAGATACGCAGTATTTT. Translation gives CATSDSPRPDTQYF.

The chain couples TRBV20-1 to TRBJ2-7; tentative D call: TRBD2 (5 bases). V was clipped by 0 bases and J by 4 bases, with 16 bases between them. The CDR3 covers 15 residues. CDR1 and CDR2 from the germline V gene are DFQATT and SNEGSKA (reference sequence). The CDR3 DNA reads as TGCAGTGCTAGAGATCCGGGTGGAGGTGGGTACGAGCAGTACTTC. Translating it yields CSARDPGGGGYEQYF.

The V gene is TRBV6-5, the J gene TRBJ2-1; 7 bases align to TRBD1. V gave up 2 bases and J gave up 6 bases; unmatched junction bases: 1. This CDR3 has 13 residues. Germline assignment: CDR1 MNHEY and CDR2 SVGAGI. As DNA, the CDR3 is TGTGCCAGCAGTTACAACAGGGGCAATGAGCAGTTCTTC. It encodes CASSYNRGNEQFF.

In regard to this clone: The junction departs from germline at one end; a sequencing error may be responsible. Different DNA sequences within this sample yield the same CDR3. V gene TRBV10-3 combines with J gene TRBJ2-1; the D gene is possibly TRBD2 (6 bases). This CDR3 comprises 15 residues. CDR1 is ENHRY and CDR2 is SYGVKD in the germline V gene. This CDR3 is CAISGVGGTTGEQFF. CDR3 DNA sequence: TGCGCCATCAGTGGTGTGGGGGGAACTACGGGTGAGCAGTTCTTC.